This T cell receptor beta chain was profiled in a study of coeliac disease. Study-wide findings and caveats: Unbiased detection of gliadin-specific T cells was judged not feasible with this approach. Intraepithelial and lamina propria fractions were not highly pure.

Here immunoSEQ multiplex PCR was the method, and the copy in TCRdb shows in-frame clones only, minus some. Of 6,500 or so clones listed, around 61% are singletons. Worth noting for this clone: Its target is not known.

The sample comprised lamina propria lymphocytes from the gut. This TCR was sampled from a man over 45 with active celiac disease.

The CDR3 here is CASSLIGTGGYTQYF. As DNA, the CDR3 is TGTGCCAGCAGCTTAATCGGGACAGGGGGTTATACGCAGTATTTT. The J gene is TRBJ2-3, the V gene TRBV7-3, with 11 bases that match TRBD1. V was pared by 1 base and J by 7 bases, with 4 bases of the junction left unmatched. Germline CDR1 SGHTA, CDR2 FQGTGA. The CDR3 is 15 residues long.